This TCR beta chain was identified in a study of Graves' ophthalmopathy and Graves' hyperthyroidism. TCR beta CDR3 regions were amplified from RNA transcripts. HTBI primers served in a first-round RT-PCR, which a second-round multiplex PCR followed. TCRdb reprocessed the multiplex PCR reads with MiXCR, giving one entry per CDR3 protein. The table records 600,000 to 650,000 distinct CDR3 sequences, 20% to 25% of them present only once. The study, taken as a whole, reports: Ophthalmopathy could be told apart from stable hyperthyroidism by a 13-signature model (around 85% sensitivity, around 78% specificity).

With V trimmed by 1 base and J by 6 bases, 8 bases remained unmatched. Germline loops: CDR1 PRHDT, CDR2 FYEKMQ (reference sequence). The CDR3 is made up of 16 amino acids. Hyperthyroidism was new, under 2 months, in patients aged 18 to 65. Diagnosis used clinical symptoms, serum thyroxine, TRAb, thyroid ultrasound and orbital computed tomography. Worth noting for this clonotype: The antigen is undetermined.

The sequencing input was peripheral blood. V is TRBV13 and J is TRBJ1-2; TRBD1 matches at 10 bases. This sequence originates from a woman aged 18-29 years with stable Graves' hyperthyroidism. Some clones in this sample may be carry-over from other donors' samples. CDR3 protein: CASSLAGQGSPHGYTF. The CDR3 region has the DNA TGTGCCAGCAGCTTAGCGGGACAGGGGTCTCCCCATGGCTACACCTTC.